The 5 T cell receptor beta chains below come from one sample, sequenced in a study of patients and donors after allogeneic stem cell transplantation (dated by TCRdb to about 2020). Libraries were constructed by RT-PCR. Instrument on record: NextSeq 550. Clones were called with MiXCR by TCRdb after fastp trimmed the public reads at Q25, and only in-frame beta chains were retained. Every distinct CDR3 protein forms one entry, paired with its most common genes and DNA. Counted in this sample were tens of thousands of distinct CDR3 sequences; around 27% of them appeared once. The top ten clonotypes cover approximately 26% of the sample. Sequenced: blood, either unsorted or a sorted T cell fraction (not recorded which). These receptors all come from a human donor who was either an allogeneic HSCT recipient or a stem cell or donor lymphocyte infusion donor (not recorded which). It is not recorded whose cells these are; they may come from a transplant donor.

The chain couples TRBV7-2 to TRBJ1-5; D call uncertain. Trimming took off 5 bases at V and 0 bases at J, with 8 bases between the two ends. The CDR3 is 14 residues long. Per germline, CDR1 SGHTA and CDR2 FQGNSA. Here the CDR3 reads CASSPTVSNQPQHF. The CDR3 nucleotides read TGTGCCAGCAGCCCGACGGTTAGCAATCAGCCCCAGCATTTT.

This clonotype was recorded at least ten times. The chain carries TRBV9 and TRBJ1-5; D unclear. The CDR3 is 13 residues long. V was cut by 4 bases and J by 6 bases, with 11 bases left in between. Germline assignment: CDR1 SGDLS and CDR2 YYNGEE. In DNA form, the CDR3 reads TGTGCCAGCAGCCTCGCTAGTGGTCAGCCCCAGCATTTT. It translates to CASSLASGQPQHF.

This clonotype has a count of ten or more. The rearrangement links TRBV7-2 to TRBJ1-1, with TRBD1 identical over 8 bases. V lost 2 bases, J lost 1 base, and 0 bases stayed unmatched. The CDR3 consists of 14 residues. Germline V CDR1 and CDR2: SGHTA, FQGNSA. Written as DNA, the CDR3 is TGTGCCAGCAGCTTACAGGGGGCGAACACTGAAGCTTTCTTT. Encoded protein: CASSLQGANTEAFF.

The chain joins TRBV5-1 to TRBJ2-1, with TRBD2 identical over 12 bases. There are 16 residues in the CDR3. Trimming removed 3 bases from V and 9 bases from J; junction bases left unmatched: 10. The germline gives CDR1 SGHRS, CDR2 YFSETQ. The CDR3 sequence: CASSYTASGGASEQFF. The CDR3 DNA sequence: TGCGCCAGCAGCTACACCGCTAGCGGGGGGGCAAGTGAGCAGTTCTTC.

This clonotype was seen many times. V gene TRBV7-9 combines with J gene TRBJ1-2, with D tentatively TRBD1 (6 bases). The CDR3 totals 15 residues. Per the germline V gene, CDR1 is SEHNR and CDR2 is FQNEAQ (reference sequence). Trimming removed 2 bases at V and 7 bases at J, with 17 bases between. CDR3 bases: TGTGCCAGCAGCTTAAGCCTGGGGGCGACAGCTGGCTACACCTTC. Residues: CASSLSLGATAGYTF.